One sample yielded the 9 T cell receptor beta chains listed below, sequenced in a study of control samples from healthy donors and cancer patients. Profiling relied on immunoSEQ multiplex PCR, and the TCRdb table lists in-frame clones only, not all of them. In the table there are around 120,000 clones, 70% to 90% of which are singletons. The material sequenced was blood. The receptor source for this set is a woman between 65 and 79 years old in good health.

This CDR3 is CASSLESGVTPLHF. The CDR3 DNA reads TGCGCCAGCAGCTTGGAATCAGGGGTCACACCCCTCCACTTT. The chain carries TRBV5-1 and TRBJ1-6, with D tentatively TRBD1 (6 bases). CDR3 length equals 14 residues. Trimming took off 0 bases at V and 11 bases at J, with 12 bases between the two ends. The germline V gene encodes CDR1 SGHRS and CDR2 YFSETQ.

The V and J genes are TRBV19 and TRBJ2-7; possible D gene TRBD2, 6 bases. The germline CDR1 and CDR2 sequences are LNHDA and SQIVND (reference sequence). This CDR3 is 11 amino acids long. V was pared by 6 bases and J by 7 bases, with 10 bases between. This CDR3 is CASRGGEEQYF. CDR3 bases: TGTGCCAGTAGGGGGGGTGAAGAGCAGTACTTC.

The V and J genes are TRBV27 and TRBJ2-5; D possibly corresponds to TRBD2 (6 bases). Germline CDR1 is MNHEY and CDR2 is SMNVEV (reference sequence). Trimming left V 3 bases short and J 0 bases short, with 11 bases between. The CDR3 is 15 residues long. CDR3 sequence (DNA): TGTGCCAGCAGTTTCGCGGGGAGCTACCAAGAGACCCAGTACTTC. This translates into CASSFAGSYQETQYF.

CDR3 residues: CASKPTGELAGYTF. CDR3 DNA: TGTGCCAGCAAGCCGACAGGGGAGCTGGCTGGCTACACCTTC. The chain joins TRBV6-5 to TRBJ1-2, with 8 bases aligning to TRBD1. Per the germline V gene, CDR1 is MNHEY and CDR2 is SVGAGI. The V and J ends lost 7 bases and 7 bases, in that order; junction bases with no gene match: 11. The CDR3 loop spans 14 amino acids.

This chain links TRBV12-3 or TRBV12-4 with TRBJ1-1; D remains ambiguous. The V gene lost 3 bases and the J gene lost 6 bases, with 5 bases spanning the gap. The CDR3 covers 11 residues. CDR3 sequence reads: CASSFAAEAFF. In DNA form, the CDR3 reads TGTGCCAGCAGTTTCGCCGCTGAAGCTTTCTTT.

The V call is TRBV5-6, the J call TRBJ2-3; D call uncertain. The CDR3 covers 14 residues. The germline V gene has CDR1 SGHDT and CDR2 YYEEEE. V shed 6 bases and J shed 1 base, with 12 bases lying between them. Here the CDR3 reads CASITNIGTDTQYF. CDR3 DNA: TGTGCCAGCATAACTAACATCGGCACAGATACGCAGTATTTT.

The chain recombines TRBV15 with TRBJ1-2; 12 bases are shared with TRBD1. The CDR3 totals 14 residues. V shed 3 bases and J 7 bases; nucleotides not matched to a gene: 3. Germline loops: CDR1 LNHNV, CDR2 YYDKDF (reference sequence). As DNA, the CDR3 is TGTGCCACCAGCAGGGGACAGGGGGCGCGTGGCTACACCTTC. Its protein is CATSRGQGARGYTF.

V is TRBV4-3 and J is TRBJ1-4; no definite D call. The CDR3 spans 13 residues. Trimming stripped 1 base from V and 13 bases from J, with 13 bases between. The germline V gene has CDR1 LGHNA and CDR2 YSLEER. Here the CDR3 DNA reads TGCGCCAGCAGCCAAGGTCAGGTCCGGAGACTGTTTTTT. Translating gives CASSQGQVRRLFF.

V and J are TRBV7-3 and TRBJ2-1, with 7 nucleotides matching TRBD2. Trimming took 2 bases from V and 9 from J; bases not matched to a gene: 13. The CDR3 runs 16 residues. Per the germline V gene, CDR1 is SGHTA and CDR2 is FQGTGA. The CDR3 loop reads CASSLFPSGHVSEQFF. The DNA of the CDR3 is TGTGCCAGCAGCTTATTTCCTAGCGGTCATGTTAGTGAGCAGTTCTTC.